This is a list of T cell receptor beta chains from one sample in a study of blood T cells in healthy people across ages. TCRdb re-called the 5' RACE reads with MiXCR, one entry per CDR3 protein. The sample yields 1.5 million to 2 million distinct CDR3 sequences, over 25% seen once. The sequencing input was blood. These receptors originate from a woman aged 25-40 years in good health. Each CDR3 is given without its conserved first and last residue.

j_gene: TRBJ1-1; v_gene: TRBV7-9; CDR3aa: ASSLSHRGTEAF
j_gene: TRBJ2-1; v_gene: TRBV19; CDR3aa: ASSISSGRVDEQF
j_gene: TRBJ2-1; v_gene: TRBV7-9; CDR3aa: ASSVTPGLALHEQF
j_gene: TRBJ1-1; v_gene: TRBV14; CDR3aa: ASSQVGTEAF
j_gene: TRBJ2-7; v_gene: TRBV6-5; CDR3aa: TSRGGSPYEQY
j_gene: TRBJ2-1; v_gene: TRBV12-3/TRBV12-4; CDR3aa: ASSFGTGGNDEQF
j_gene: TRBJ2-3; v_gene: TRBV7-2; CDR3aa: ASSRGSSTDTQY
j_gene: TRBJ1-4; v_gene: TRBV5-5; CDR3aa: ASSPGWLPVSNEKLF
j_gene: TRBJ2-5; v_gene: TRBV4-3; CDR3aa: ASSQDRGGKETQY
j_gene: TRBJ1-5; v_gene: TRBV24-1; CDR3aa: ATSEGRQAGNQPQH
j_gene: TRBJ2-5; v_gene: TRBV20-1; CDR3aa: SARRRGGETQY
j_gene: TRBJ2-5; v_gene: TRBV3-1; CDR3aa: ASSQLGLEETQY
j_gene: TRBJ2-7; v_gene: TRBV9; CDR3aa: ASSIGLAGNYEQY
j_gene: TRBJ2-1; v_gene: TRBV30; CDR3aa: AWSPPSGAYNEQF
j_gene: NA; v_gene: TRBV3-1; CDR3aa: ARYSSGRGYNEQY
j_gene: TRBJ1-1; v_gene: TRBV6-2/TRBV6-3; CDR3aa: ATSLGTEAF
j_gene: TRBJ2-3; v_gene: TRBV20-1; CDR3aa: SAKTSRAPDTQY
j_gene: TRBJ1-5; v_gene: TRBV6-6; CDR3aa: ASSYSMSPMPQH
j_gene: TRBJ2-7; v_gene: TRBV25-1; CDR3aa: AGSEASVGEQY
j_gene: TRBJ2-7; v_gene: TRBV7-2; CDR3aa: ASSSGAGVREQY
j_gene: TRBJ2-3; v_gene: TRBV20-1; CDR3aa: SAMRPPFTDTQY
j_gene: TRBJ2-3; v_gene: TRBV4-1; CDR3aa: ASSQLAGGTTDTQY
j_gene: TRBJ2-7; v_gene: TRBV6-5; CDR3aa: ASNPTRDNSYEQY
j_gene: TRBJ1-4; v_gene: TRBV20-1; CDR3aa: SARDRVAGKLF
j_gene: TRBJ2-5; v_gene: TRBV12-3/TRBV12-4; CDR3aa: ASSKPGGAIQETQY
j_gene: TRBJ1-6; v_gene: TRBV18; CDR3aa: ASSPLESTNSPLH
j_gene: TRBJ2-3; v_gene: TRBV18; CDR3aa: ASSPPITGGRGDTQY
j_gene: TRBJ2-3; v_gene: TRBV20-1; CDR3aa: SARDPVLTDTQY
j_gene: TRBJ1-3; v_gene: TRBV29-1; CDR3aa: SVGDRVGNTIY
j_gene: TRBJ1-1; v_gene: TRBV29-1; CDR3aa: GGGQGANTEAF
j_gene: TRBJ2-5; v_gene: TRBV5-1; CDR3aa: ASSRNLEQETQY
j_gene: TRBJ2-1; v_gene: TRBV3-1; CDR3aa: ASSQWHEQF
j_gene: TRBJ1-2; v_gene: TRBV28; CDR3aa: ASSSEGQGANYGYT
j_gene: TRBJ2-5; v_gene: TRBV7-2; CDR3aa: ASSFGLAGGGQTQY
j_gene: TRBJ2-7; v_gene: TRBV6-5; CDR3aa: AARLAGGGEQY
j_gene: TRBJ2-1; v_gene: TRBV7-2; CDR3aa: ASSPFRGGHGEQF
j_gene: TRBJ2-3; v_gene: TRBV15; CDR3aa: ATSRDNQRDTQY
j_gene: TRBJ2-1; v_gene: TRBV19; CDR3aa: ASSGTGSDEQF
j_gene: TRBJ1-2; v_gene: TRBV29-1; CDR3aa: SVERDRGLTGYT
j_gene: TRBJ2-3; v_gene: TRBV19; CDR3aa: ASRYDSRTDTQY
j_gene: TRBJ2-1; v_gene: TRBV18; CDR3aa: ASSPPDRKDSYNEQF
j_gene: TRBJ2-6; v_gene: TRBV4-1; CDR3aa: ASSQVFRDRGLSGANVLT
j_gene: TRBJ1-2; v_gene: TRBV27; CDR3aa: ASSQTFPGQGDYGYT
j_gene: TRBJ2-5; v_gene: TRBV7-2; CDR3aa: ASSLSAGRQETQY
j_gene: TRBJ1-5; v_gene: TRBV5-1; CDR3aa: ASSLTGDYSNQPQH
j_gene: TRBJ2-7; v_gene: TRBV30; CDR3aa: AWSTGGTSGRFYEQY
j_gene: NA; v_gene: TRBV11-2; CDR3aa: ASSLNWTPYEQY
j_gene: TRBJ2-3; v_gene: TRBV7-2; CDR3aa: ASSQGPSRLVDTQY